These 7 T cell receptor beta chains originate from one sample sequenced in a study of blood T cell repertoires in COVID-19 (dated by TCRdb to the early 2020s). Library method: the immunoSEQ multiplex PCR assay. TCRdb re-hosts the immuneACCESS table, in-frame sequences only. Its copies lack some clones; in the studies checked, an unresolved V gene accounts for under half of them, and the cause for the rest is not known. The table for this sample lists about 94,000 clones; over 70% of them were counted only once. 15% to 20% of the sample is held by the ten biggest clonotypes. Sequencing was performed on peripheral blood. The receptors come from a human donor in a cohort sampled during active COVID-19.

V is TRBV27 and J is TRBJ2-7; tentatively, D is TRBD2 (7 bases). Germline V gene lookup returns CDR1 MNHEY and CDR2 SMNVEV (reference sequence). CDR3 size: 17 residues. V gave up 2 bases and J gave up 2 bases, with 19 bases separating them. The CDR3 nucleotides read TGTGCCAGCAGTTTAAGGGGGGGGGCAGGAATTGCCTACGAGCAGTACTTC. Its translation: CASSLRGGAGIAYEQYF.

The chain is built from TRBV28 and TRBJ1-4; maybe TRBD1 (5 bases). This CDR3 is built from 16 residues. Deletions cut 4 bases from V and 7 bases from J, with 19 bases between. The germline gives CDR1 MDHEN, CDR2 SYDVKM. CDR3 sequence (DNA): TGTGCCAGCAGTTCATCCCAAGGCGCGGGGGGTGAAAAACTGTTTTTT. This encodes CASSSSQGAGGEKLFF.

The J gene is TRBJ1-1, the V gene TRBV5-1, with unresolved D. The V end was cut by 0 bases, the J end by 6 bases, with 9 bases between. The CDR3 sequence is 13 residues long. Germline V gives CDR1 SGHRS, CDR2 YFSETQ. The CDR3 sequence: CASSLAPLSEAFF. In DNA, the CDR3 is TGCGCCAGCAGCTTGGCCCCCCTCTCTGAAGCTTTCTTT.

CDR3 nucleotide sequence: TGTGCCAGCAGTGTACAGGAGTACTATGGCTACACCTTC. Its translation: CASSVQEYYGYTF. The chain has TRBV6-2 or TRBV6-3 and TRBJ1-2; D perhaps matches TRBD1 (5 bases). The V gene's germline CDR1 is MNHEY and CDR2 SVGEGT. V was shortened by 5 bases and J by 3 bases, with 10 bases between the two germline ends. This CDR3 is built from 13 residues.

V usage is TRBV5-1 and J usage is TRBJ2-1, with 8 bases matching TRBD1. Germline values: CDR1 SGHRS, CDR2 YFSETQ. The ends lost 4 bases at V and 4 bases at J; junction bases unmatched: 4. The CDR3 contains 14 residues. The CDR3 spells CASSPDRVYNEQFF. The CDR3 DNA sequence: TGCGCCAGCAGCCCGGACAGGGTTTACAATGAGCAGTTCTTC.

This rearrangement joins TRBV28 to TRBJ1-3; D perhaps matches TRBD1 (6 bases). V was pared by 11 bases and J by 0 bases, with 11 bases between. The germline V gene has CDR1 MDHEN and CDR2 SYDVKM. The CDR3 covers 13 residues. CDR3 region: CAVQGFSGNTIYF. The CDR3, as DNA: TGTGCCGTACAGGGTTTCTCTGGAAACACCATATATTTT.

The rearrangement uses TRBV5-4 and TRBJ1-6; D is unclear. The CDR3 length is 14 residues. V lost 0 bases to trimming and J lost 7 bases, with 8 bases between them. Germline CDR1 is SGHNT and CDR2 is YYREEE (reference sequence). CDR3 region: CASSLAAENSPLHF. The CDR3 DNA reads as TGTGCCAGCAGCTTGGCGGCGGAAAATTCACCCCTCCACTTT.